Listed below are T cell receptor beta chains from one sample, sequenced in a study of blood T cell repertoires in COVID-19. Sequencing was performed with immunoSEQ multiplex PCR; in TCRdb, only in-frame clones are kept and a portion is missing. The data show some 230,000 clones, approximately 84% seen once. Source material: peripheral blood. These receptors were taken from a woman aged 30 to 39 who had recovered from COVID-19. The CDR3 runs from the conserved cysteine through the conserved F or W. Each record gives: V gene, clone size, J gene, D gene, CDR3 protein, CDR3 DNA. D genes are given only for firm matches. Size tells how often a clone was seen (once, few, many) or the class of an expanded clone, and some rows leave it out.

V gene: TRBV2; clone size: NA; J gene: TRBJ2-3; D gene: NA; CDR3 protein: CASEAHTQYF; CDR3 DNA: TGTGCCAGCGAAGCCCATACGCAGTATTTT
V gene: TRBV2; clone size: NA; J gene: TRBJ2-7; D gene: NA; CDR3 protein: CASAGPGGDEQYF; CDR3 DNA: TGTGCCAGCGCGGGGCCAGGGGGTGACGAGCAGTACTTC
V gene: TRBV9; clone size: NA; J gene: TRBJ2-7; D gene: TRBD2; CDR3 protein: CASSVGTSGNEQYF; CDR3 DNA: TGTGCCAGCAGCGTAGGCACTAGCGGAAACGAGCAGTACTTC
V gene: TRBV29-1; clone size: NA; J gene: TRBJ1-1; D gene: NA; CDR3 protein: CSVVGAENTEAFF; CDR3 DNA: TGCAGCGTTGTAGGGGCCGAGAACACTGAAGCTTTCTTT
V gene: TRBV19; clone size: NA; J gene: TRBJ1-2; D gene: NA; CDR3 protein: CASSIARRLDGYTF; CDR3 DNA: TGTGCCAGTAGTATAGCTCGCAGACTCGATGGCTACACCTTC
V gene: TRBV4-1; clone size: NA; J gene: TRBJ1-3; D gene: TRBD1; CDR3 protein: CASSLPTGGSGNTIYF; CDR3 DNA: TGCGCCAGCAGCCTCCCCACAGGGGGTTCGGGAAACACCATATATTTT
V gene: TRBV12-2; clone size: NA; J gene: TRBJ2-4; D gene: NA; CDR3 protein: CASRLTGTSQVGQGEKNPRGF; CDR3 DNA: TGTGCAAGTCGCTTGACAGGCACATCCCAGGTGGGACAGGGCGAGAAAAACCCCCGGGGCTTC
V gene: TRBV19; clone size: NA; J gene: TRBJ1-2; D gene: NA; CDR3 protein: CASSPPGGLGYGYTF; CDR3 DNA: TGTGCCAGTAGTCCCCCCGGGGGGCTTGGTTATGGCTACACCTTC
V gene: TRBV27; clone size: NA; J gene: TRBJ1-1; D gene: NA; CDR3 protein: CASSLLQGLDTEAFF; CDR3 DNA: TGTGCCAGCAGTTTACTTCAGGGATTAGACACTGAAGCTTTCTTT
V gene: TRBV7-9; clone size: NA; J gene: TRBJ1-1; D gene: NA; CDR3 protein: CASSTGRSTEAFF; CDR3 DNA: TGTGCCAGCAGCACGGGGAGGAGCACTGAAGCTTTCTTT
V gene: TRBV2; clone size: NA; J gene: TRBJ2-1; D gene: TRBD2; CDR3 protein: CASTGTSGRGEQFF; CDR3 DNA: TGTGCCAGCACTGGGACTAGCGGGAGGGGTGAGCAGTTCTTC
V gene: TRBV5-1; clone size: NA; J gene: TRBJ1-2; D gene: NA; CDR3 protein: CASSPMVDYGYTF; CDR3 DNA: TGCGCCAGCAGCCCGATGGTAGACTATGGCTACACCTTC
V gene: TRBV13; clone size: few; J gene: TRBJ2-1; D gene: TRBD2; CDR3 protein: CASSLDNGRSYNEQFF; CDR3 DNA: TGTGCCAGCAGCTTAGATAACGGGAGGTCCTACAATGAGCAGTTCTTC
V gene: TRBV5-1; clone size: few; J gene: TRBJ2-7; D gene: NA; CDR3 protein: CASSLVTESYEQYF; CDR3 DNA: TGCGCCAGCAGCTTGGTGACGGAGTCCTACGAGCAGTACTTC
V gene: TRBV6-5; clone size: NA; J gene: TRBJ2-1; D gene: NA; CDR3 protein: CASSWQGAYNEQFF; CDR3 DNA: TGTGCCAGCAGTTGGCAGGGCGCATACAATGAGCAGTTCTTC
V gene: TRBV6-5; clone size: NA; J gene: TRBJ1-5; D gene: NA; CDR3 protein: CASRAGGAAGQPQHF; CDR3 DNA: TGTGCCAGCCGCGCTGGAGGGGCGGCAGGTCAGCCCCAGCATTTT
V gene: TRBV13; clone size: NA; J gene: TRBJ2-3; D gene: TRBD1; CDR3 protein: CASSLARMDRGGTDTQYF; CDR3 DNA: TGTGCCAGCAGCTTGGCCCGTATGGACAGGGGAGGAACAGATACGCAGTATTTT
V gene: TRBV6-1; clone size: NA; J gene: TRBJ1-2; D gene: NA; CDR3 protein: CASRTGQLGVGYTF; CDR3 DNA: TGTGCCAGCAGAACAGGACAGCTCGGGGTGGGCTACACCTTC
V gene: TRBV2; clone size: NA; J gene: TRBJ1-2; D gene: TRBD1; CDR3 protein: CAREGQNNYGYTF; CDR3 DNA: TGTGCCAGGGAGGGACAGAACAACTATGGCTACACCTTC
V gene: TRBV24-1; clone size: NA; J gene: TRBJ1-4; D gene: TRBD1; CDR3 protein: CATSVRDRTNEKLFF; CDR3 DNA: TGTGCCACCAGTGTTCGGGACAGAACTAATGAAAAACTGTTTTTT
V gene: TRBV6-5; clone size: NA; J gene: TRBJ1-4; D gene: NA; CDR3 protein: CASSYSPSTNEKLFF; CDR3 DNA: TGTGCCAGCAGTTACTCTCCGTCAACTAATGAAAAACTGTTTTTT
V gene: TRBV7-3; clone size: NA; J gene: TRBJ1-1; D gene: NA; CDR3 protein: CASSLQQNTEAFF; CDR3 DNA: TGTGCCAGCAGCTTACAACAGAACACTGAAGCTTTCTTT
V gene: TRBV28; clone size: NA; J gene: TRBJ1-1; D gene: NA; CDR3 protein: CASSLYSEAFF; CDR3 DNA: TGTGCCAGCAGTTTATACAGTGAAGCTTTCTTT
V gene: TRBV4-1; clone size: NA; J gene: TRBJ2-7; D gene: NA; CDR3 protein: CASSQHAGAVSYEQYF; CDR3 DNA: TGCGCCAGCAGCCAACACGCGGGGGCGGTTTCCTACGAGCAGTACTTC
V gene: TRBV27; clone size: NA; J gene: TRBJ2-7; D gene: NA; CDR3 protein: CASSLAGQWSSYEQYF; CDR3 DNA: TGTGCCAGCAGTTTGGCAGGACAGTGGAGTTCCTACGAGCAGTACTTC
V gene: TRBV27; clone size: NA; J gene: TRBJ2-1; D gene: TRBD2; CDR3 protein: CASSSPWRERSSYNEQFF; CDR3 DNA: TGTGCCAGCAGTTCCCCATGGCGGGAGCGGAGCTCCTACAATGAGCAGTTCTTC
V gene: TRBV7-9; clone size: NA; J gene: TRBJ2-3; D gene: TRBD2; CDR3 protein: CASSPRGGIAQYF; CDR3 DNA: TGTGCCAGCAGCCCCCGGGGGGGTATCGCGCAGTATTTT
V gene: TRBV24-1; clone size: NA; J gene: TRBJ2-3; D gene: TRBD2; CDR3 protein: CATSEIIAGGITDTQYF; CDR3 DNA: TGTGCCACCAGTGAAATTATAGCGGGAGGAATCACAGATACGCAGTATTTT
V gene: TRBV6-4; clone size: NA; J gene: TRBJ1-6; D gene: NA; CDR3 protein: CASSFQGGDSPLHF; CDR3 DNA: TGTGCCAGCAGTTTCCAGGGAGGGGATTCACCCCTCCACTTT
V gene: TRBV12-3/TRBV12-4; clone size: NA; J gene: TRBJ1-3; D gene: NA; CDR3 protein: CASSLEPGSIYF; CDR3 DNA: TGTGCCAGCAGTTTGGAACCCGGGTCCATATATTTT
V gene: TRBV28; clone size: NA; J gene: TRBJ2-1; D gene: NA; CDR3 protein: CASSLPPGFYNEQFF; CDR3 DNA: TGTGCCAGCAGTCTCCCCCCAGGGTTCTACAATGAGCAGTTCTTC
V gene: TRBV28; clone size: NA; J gene: TRBJ1-3; D gene: TRBD1; CDR3 protein: CASSHQGEGNTIYF; CDR3 DNA: TGTGCCAGCAGTCATCAGGGGGAAGGAAACACCATATATTTT
V gene: TRBV30; clone size: few; J gene: TRBJ2-5; D gene: TRBD2; CDR3 protein: CAWVLAGGGQETQYF; CDR3 DNA: TGTGCCTGGGTCCTAGCGGGAGGGGGACAAGAGACCCAGTACTTC
V gene: TRBV1; clone size: NA; J gene: TRBJ2-3; D gene: NA; CDR3 protein: CTSSQGLAGVDTQYF; CDR3 DNA: TGCACCAGCAGCCAAGGACTAGCGGGAGTAGATACGCAGTATTTT
V gene: TRBV5-1; clone size: few; J gene: TRBJ2-6; D gene: NA; CDR3 protein: CASSLDSFSGANVLTF; CDR3 DNA: TGCGCCAGCAGCTTGGACAGCTTCTCTGGGGCCAACGTCCTGACTTTC
V gene: TRBV6-5; clone size: NA; J gene: TRBJ2-3; D gene: TRBD2; CDR3 protein: CASSRTSGSPDTQYF; CDR3 DNA: TGTGCCAGCAGTCGGACTAGCGGGAGCCCAGATACGCAGTATTTT
V gene: TRBV7-2; clone size: NA; J gene: TRBJ2-3; D gene: TRBD2; CDR3 protein: CASSLSLAGGTQYF; CDR3 DNA: TGTGCCAGCAGCTTAAGCCTAGCGGGAGGAACGCAGTATTTT
V gene: TRBV6-5; clone size: NA; J gene: TRBJ1-1; D gene: NA; CDR3 protein: CASSSQGTEAFF; CDR3 DNA: TGTGCCAGCAGTTCTCAGGGCACTGAAGCTTTCTTT
V gene: TRBV7-9; clone size: NA; J gene: TRBJ1-5; D gene: NA; CDR3 protein: CASSPIPPSRDQPQHF; CDR3 DNA: TGTGCCAGCAGCCCCATCCCGCCATCGAGGGATCAGCCCCAGCATTTT
V gene: TRBV10-1; clone size: NA; J gene: TRBJ2-3; D gene: TRBD2; CDR3 protein: CASSEYGYKRDSTDTQYF; CDR3 DNA: TGCGCCAGCAGTGAGTATGGATACAAGCGGGATAGCACAGATACGCAGTATTTT
V gene: TRBV7-9; clone size: NA; J gene: TRBJ2-7; D gene: TRBD1; CDR3 protein: CASSPPGTGTYEQYF; CDR3 DNA: TGTGCCAGCAGCCCGCCCGGGACAGGGACCTACGAGCAGTACTTC
V gene: TRBV19; clone size: NA; J gene: TRBJ1-5; D gene: NA; CDR3 protein: CASSMRYGSDQPQHF; CDR3 DNA: TGTGCCAGTAGTATGAGATATGGTAGTGATCAGCCCCAGCATTTT
V gene: TRBV10-3; clone size: NA; J gene: TRBJ2-3; D gene: NA; CDR3 protein: CAISEPSIGFGDTQYF; CDR3 DNA: TGTGCCATCAGTGAGCCTTCTATCGGGTTTGGGGATACGCAGTATTTT
V gene: TRBV5-1; clone size: NA; J gene: TRBJ2-7; D gene: TRBD2; CDR3 protein: CASSFHGGDEQYF; CDR3 DNA: TGCGCCAGCAGCTTCCATGGGGGGGACGAGCAGTACTTC
V gene: TRBV9; clone size: NA; J gene: TRBJ2-3; D gene: TRBD2; CDR3 protein: CASSIGTSGSTDTQYF; CDR3 DNA: TGTGCCAGCAGCATTGGGACTAGCGGTAGCACAGATACGCAGTATTTT